The source of this T cell receptor beta chain is a study of T-cell memory formation after mild COVID-19. On this clonotype: Its antigen is unidentified.

TCRdb re-called the 5' RACE reads through MiXCR, storing one row per CDR3 protein. This table holds fewer than 300,000 distinct CDR3 sequences, more than 15% found once. General study findings and limits: Clones shrinking from day 15 to 85 showed even CD4/CD8 mixes; later expanders tilted CD4+.

Germline values: CDR1 LNHNV, CDR2 YYDKDF (reference sequence). CDR3 length equals 15 residues. Trimming removed 6 bases from V and 3 bases from J, with 12 bases in between. The chain recombines TRBV15 with TRBJ1-6; D is uncertain. The sequencing sample was made of PBMCs or a T cell subset sorted from them (not recorded which). The clonotype originates from a man aged 18 to 29 who had mild COVID-19 (a few samples of this study predate the infection). Cell type and time point are not known. The CDR3, as DNA: TGTGCCACCAGATCATCGCCGTTCTATAATTCACCCCTCCACTTT. It yields the protein CATRSSPFYNSPLHF.